What follows are 15 T cell receptor beta chains derived from one specimen sequenced in a study of CD8 T cells in ankylosing spondylitis. Study-level points and caveats: Characteristic of ankylosing spondylitis blood, it appeared, was a TCR beta motif comprising several highly homologous variants.

TCRdb fed the 5' RACE reads into MiXCR, producing one record per CDR3 protein. The table shows about 700,000 distinct CDR3 sequences, with 19% occurring only once. These receptors lack a known antigen. The sample taken for sequencing was blood, either unsorted or a sorted T cell fraction (not recorded which). Receptors originate from a male donor with ankylosing spondylitis.

This chain joins TRBV10-3 and TRBJ1-2, with 8 nucleotides matching TRBD1. The CDR3 sequence is 17 residues long. Germline loops: CDR1 ENHRY, CDR2 SYGVKD. V shed 8 bases, J shed 4 bases, and the junction held 18 bases outside the gene matches. The CDR3: CAIDSSGTGGLSYGYTF. Written as DNA, the CDR3 is TGTGCCATCGACTCGTCCGGGACAGGAGGCCTCAGCTATGGCTACACCTTC.

A few counts support this clonotype. V is TRBV5-1 and J is TRBJ1-1, with unresolved D. V was pared by 5 bases and J by 1 base, with 18 bases between. The CDR3 runs 16 residues. Germline-derived CDR1 and CDR2 are SGHRS and YFSETQ. CDR3 loop: CASSPRKWTENTEAFF. The CDR3 DNA follows: TGCGCCAGCAGTCCCCGGAAATGGACGGAGAACACTGAAGCTTTCTTT.

The CDR3 here is CASSQGTGRYEQFF. In nucleotides, the CDR3 is TGCGCCAGCAGCCAAGGGACAGGGAGGTATGAGCAGTTCTTC. The chain couples TRBV4-3 to TRBJ2-1, with 8 bases lining up with TRBD1. The V gene end was trimmed by 1 base and the J gene end by 8 bases; junction bases not matched to a gene: 4. The CDR3 has 14 residues. Germline V gene lookup returns CDR1 LGHNA and CDR2 YSLEER.

CDR3 in DNA: TGTGCCAGCAGTCCCGGGGGTTATACGCAGTATTTT. Protein: CASSPGGYTQYF. This sequence joins TRBV12-3 or TRBV12-4 and TRBJ2-3, with a weak D call TRBD2 (6 bases). CDR3 size: 12 residues. Trimming left V 5 bases short and J 7 bases short, with 10 bases between.

In its sample, this clonotype was seen a few times. The genes are TRBV2 and TRBJ2-6; unclear D gene. Trimming took off 4 bases at V and 0 bases at J, with 7 bases between the two ends. Germline loops: CDR1 SNHLY, CDR2 FYNNEI. This CDR3 is built from 15 residues. The CDR3 bases are TGTGCCAGCAGTGGTGCCAACTCTGGGGCCAACGTCCTGACTTTC. This translates into CASSGANSGANVLTF.

The chain recombines TRBV6-1 with TRBJ2-1; 13 bases map to TRBD2. Unmatched junction bases numbered 5, after V lost 5 bases and J lost 10 bases. The CDR3 consists of 14 residues. Germline CDR1 and CDR2: MNHNS and SASEGT. In DNA form, the CDR3 reads TGTGCCAGCAGTCCGACTAGCGGGAGGCAAGAGCAGTTCTTC. Protein: CASSPTSGRQEQFF.

This clonotype was found a few times. The CDR3 nucleotides read TGCAGCGCCGGAGGGTCTAGCGCAGCGAGCACAGATACGCAGTATTTT. It yields the protein CSAGGSSAASTDTQYF. This chain uses TRBV29-1 with TRBJ2-3, with D possibly TRBD2 on 6 matching bases. This CDR3 comprises 16 residues. V gave up 7 bases and J gave up 0 bases, with 20 bases separating them. The germline CDR1 and CDR2 sequences are SQVTM and ANQGSEA.

The CDR3 DNA reads TGTGCCATCGCGCTAGGACAGGCGATCAAGAACACTGAAGCTTTCTTT. This encodes CAIALGQAIKNTEAFF. The chain carries TRBV6-4 and TRBJ1-1; TRBD1 matches at 7 bases. Looked up from germline, CDR1 is MRHNA and CDR2 is SNTAGT. The CDR3 has 16 residues. The V and J ends lost 10 bases and 1 base, in that order; junction bases with no gene match: 15.

This clonotype was seen a few times. The chain combines TRBV12-3 or TRBV12-4 with TRBJ2-7, with no clear D. The V and J ends lost 4 bases and 5 bases respectively, with 15 bases between them. This CDR3 is 14 amino acids long. This chain's CDR3 is CASSSPADLNEQYF. As DNA, the CDR3 is TGTGCCAGCAGTTCCCCCGCGGACCTCAACGAGCAGTACTTC.

The CDR3 coding sequence is TGCAGTTTCGACAGGGCGAACACCGGGGAGCTGTTTTTT. The encoded protein is CSFDRANTGELFF. The rearrangement links TRBV20-1 to TRBJ2-2, with 7 bases fitting TRBD1. The junction had 3 bases not matched to a gene; V was cut back by 8 bases and J by 0 bases. This CDR3 is built from 13 residues. The V gene's germline CDR1 is DFQATT and CDR2 SNEGSKA (reference sequence).

The chain recombines TRBV15 with TRBJ2-2, with D hard to call. Germline V CDR1 and CDR2: LNHNV, YYDKDF (reference sequence). The CDR3 runs to 15 residues. V lost 0 bases and J 2 bases, leaving 7 bases between the germline ends. This CDR3 is CATSRDGRNTGELFF. The CDR3 DNA sequence: TGTGCCACCAGCAGAGATGGGCGAAACACCGGGGAGCTGTTTTTT.

This chain connects TRBV27 to TRBJ2-2, with 11 positions matching TRBD2. The CDR3 covers 17 residues. The germline CDR1 and CDR2 sequences are MNHEY and SMNVEV (reference sequence). V trimming: 5 bases; J trimming: 0 bases; junction bases outside the gene matches: 5. The CDR3 nucleotides are TGTGCCAGCAGTCCCCTGGGACTAGCGGCGAACACCGGGGAGCTGTTTTTT. Residues: CASSPLGLAANTGELFF.

Many counts were recorded for this clonotype. The V and J genes are TRBV29-1 and TRBJ2-7; weak D call: TRBD1 (5 bases). Germline CDR1 and CDR2: SQVTM and ANQGSEA. The CDR3 contains 13 residues. The V gene lost 1 base and the J gene lost 3 bases, with 10 bases spanning the gap. CDR3 in amino acids: CSVEAGQGYEQYF. In DNA form, the CDR3 reads TGCAGCGTTGAAGCCGGGCAGGGCTACGAGCAGTACTTC.

This clonotype was seen a few times. The gene calls are TRBV29-1 and TRBJ1-1; no firm D call. The ends were cut back, 4 bases at V and 0 bases at J, with 9 bases in the middle. The CDR3 extends over 13 amino acids. Germline CDR1 is SQVTM and CDR2 is ANQGSEA. CDR3 nucleotide sequence: TGCAGCGTTGCACGGGTTGTGAACACTGAAGCTTTCTTT. It codes for CSVARVVNTEAFF.

V is TRBV6-1 and J is TRBJ2-1; 7 positions match TRBD1. With V trimmed by 7 bases and J by 5 bases, 8 bases remained unmatched. Germline V gene sequence: CDR1 MNHNS, CDR2 SASEGT. The CDR3 loop spans 14 amino acids. CDR3 amino acids: CASNEGASHNEQFF. The CDR3, as DNA: TGTGCCAGCAACGAGGGGGCCAGTCACAATGAGCAGTTCTTC.